This T cell receptor (beta chain) was recovered during a study of cytomegalovirus exposure and HLA in healthy donors. Study outcomes and limitations: According to an earlier analysis, most TCR beta V segments yielded productive rearrangements about 90% or about 30% of the time. Later analysis reportedly placed an Asian-associated ancestry cluster below the roughly 690-donor mean in N-insertions. The authors later found HLA-associated TCR beta chains more clonally expanded than equally common others.

The ends were cut back, 5 bases at V and 5 bases at J, with 16 bases in the middle. CDR1 and CDR2 from the germline V gene are SNHLY and FYNNEI. This CDR3 is built from 15 residues. Amplification used 60 Vbeta primers and 13 Jbeta primers. Sequenced by immunoSEQ multiplex PCR; TCRdb stores in-frame clones only, minus some. Of 70,000 to 80,000 clones in the sample, roughly four fifths were seen once. Samples came from healthy bone marrow donors. Regarding this clone: Its cognate antigen is unknown.

This sequence was found in a man younger than 30 in good health and CMV-seronegative. This sequence joins TRBV2 and TRBJ1-5; D is uncertain. The sample comprised PBMCs. The CDR3 loop reads CASSSRGIGHQPQHF. In nucleotides, the CDR3 is TGTGCCAGCAGTTCGCGAGGGATCGGCCATCAGCCCCAGCATTTT.